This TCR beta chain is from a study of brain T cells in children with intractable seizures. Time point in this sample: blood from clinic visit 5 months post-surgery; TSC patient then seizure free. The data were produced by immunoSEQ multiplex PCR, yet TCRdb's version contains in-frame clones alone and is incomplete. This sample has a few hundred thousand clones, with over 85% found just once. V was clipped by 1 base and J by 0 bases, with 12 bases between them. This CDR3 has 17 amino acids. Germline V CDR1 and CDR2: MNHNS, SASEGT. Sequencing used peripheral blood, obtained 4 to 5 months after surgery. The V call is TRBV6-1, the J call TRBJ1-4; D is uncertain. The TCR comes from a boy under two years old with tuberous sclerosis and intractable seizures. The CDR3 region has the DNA TGTGCCAGCAGTGAAGTGATGTTTGGCGCAACTAATGAAAAACTGTTTTTT. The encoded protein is CASSEVMFGATNEKLFF.